A selection of T cell receptor beta chains follows, all from one sample in a study of human T cells and chemical hapten exposure. TCRdb passed the RACE reads through MiXCR, listing each CDR3 protein once. The sample yields 120,000 or so distinct CDR3 sequences, roughly 13% seen once. The sample consisted of whole blood, taken in connection with sensitization to the hapten diphenylcyclopropenone (DPC). The receptor set was obtained from a woman between 18 and 30 years old with alopecia areata. Some clones in this sample may be carry-over from other donors' samples. CDR3s include the opening cysteine and the closing phenylalanine or tryptophan. A D gene is named only where the DNA matches it firmly. Clone size is stated in some rows and not others, as once, few, many or a class when expanded.

clone_size | d_call | j_call | v_call | cdr3_aa | cdr3_nt
- | TRBD1 | TRBJ1-1 | TRBV10-3 | CAIRRDRRPLNTEAFF | TGTGCCATCAGGCGGGACAGGCGCCCGTTGAACACTGAAGCTTTCTTT
few | - | TRBJ2-2 | TRBV7-9 | CASSSGSGVNTGELFF | TGTGCCAGCAGTTCGGGTAGCGGAGTGAACACCGGGGAGCTGTTTTTT
few | - | TRBJ2-1 | TRBV7-9 | CASSLKGSGGLSYNEQFF | TGTGCCAGCAGCTTAAAAGGTTCCGGGGGGCTCTCCTACAATGAGCAGTTCTTC
few | - | TRBJ1-2 | TRBV5-1 | CASSLDSNYGYTF | TGCGCCAGCAGCCTGGACAGCAACTATGGCTACACCTTC
few | TRBD1 | TRBJ2-3 | TRBV28 | CASGRTGEDTQYF | TGTGCCAGCGGCCGGACAGGGGAAGATACGCAGTATTTT
few | - | TRBJ2-4 | TRBV3-1 | CASSLVTGTKNIQYF | TGTGCCAGCAGCCTAGTTACAGGGACCAAAAACATTCAGTACTTC
few | - | TRBJ1-1 | TRBV18 | CASSSRVTEAFF | TGTGCCAGCTCATCCAGGGTAACTGAAGCTTTCTTT
- | TRBD1 | TRBJ2-1 | TRBV12-3/TRBV12-4 | CASSLEGQGYNEQFF | TGTGCCAGCAGTTTAGAGGGACAGGGGTACAATGAGCAGTTCTTC
- | TRBD1 | TRBJ1-2 | TRBV7-2 | CASSFSSGTDNYGYTF | TGTGCCAGCAGTTTTAGTTCCGGGACAGATAACTATGGCTACACCTTC
- | - | TRBJ2-7 | TRBV7-9 | CASSSVVGTWVPYEQYF | TGTGCCAGCAGCTCAGTAGTCGGGACATGGGTCCCCTACGAGCAGTACTTC
- | TRBD2 | TRBJ2-1 | TRBV19 | CASSRSGGPYNEQFF | TGTGCCAGTAGTCGTAGCGGGGGGCCATACAATGAGCAGTTCTTC
few | - | TRBJ2-7 | TRBV11-2 | CASSLEFVAPYEQYF | TGTGCCAGCAGCTTAGAGTTTGTGGCTCCCTACGAGCAGTACTTC
few | TRBD2 | TRBJ2-2 | TRBV4-2 | CASSRGLAGRQNTGELFF | TGTGCCAGCAGCCGGGGACTAGCGGGGAGGCAGAACACCGGGGAGCTGTTTTTT
- | TRBD1 | TRBJ1-6 | TRBV14 | CASSQRTGTGSPLHF | TGTGCCAGCAGCCAGAGGACAGGGACTGGTTCACCCCTCCACTTT
few | TRBD1 | TRBJ1-1 | TRBV20-1 | CSAPHTDRANTEAFF | TGCAGTGCTCCCCATACGGACAGGGCCAACACTGAAGCTTTCTTT
few | - | TRBJ1-5 | TRBV12-3/TRBV12-4 | CASSYRNQPQHF | TGTGCCAGCAGTTACAGGAATCAGCCCCAGCATTTT
- | - | TRBJ2-7 | TRBV15 | CATSRDIRYEQYF | TGTGCCACCAGCAGGGACATCCGCTACGAGCAGTACTTC
many | TRBD1 | TRBJ2-1 | TRBV11-2 | CASSSRQGWDEQFF | TGTGCCAGCAGCTCCCGACAGGGTTGGGATGAGCAGTTCTTC
- | TRBD2 | TRBJ2-7 | TRBV3-1 | CASSQESGGPYEQYF | TGTGCCAGCAGCCAAGAGAGCGGGGGACCCTACGAGCAGTACTTC
few | - | TRBJ2-1 | TRBV24-1 | CATRSGSDLNEQFF | TGTGCCACCCGAAGCGGTTCTGACCTCAATGAGCAGTTCTTC
many | - | TRBJ2-7 | TRBV6-6 | CASSYPLAPKQYF | TGTGCCAGCAGTTACCCACTAGCCCCGAAGCAGTACTTC
few | - | TRBJ2-3 | TRBV1 | CTSSQTPLAGGPTDTQYF | TGCACCAGCAGCCAGACCCCCTTAGCGGGGGGCCCCACAGATACGCAGTATTTT
- | TRBD1 | TRBJ1-5 | TRBV4-2 | CASSVGTGGQPQHF | TGTGCCAGCAGCGTTGGGACAGGGGGTCAGCCCCAGCATTTT
- | - | TRBJ2-3 | TRBV4-3 | CASSQDKGRNTQYF | TGCGCCAGCAGCCAAGACAAGGGGAGGAATACGCAGTATTTT
many | - | TRBJ2-1 | TRBV4-3 | CASSPTRNNEQFF | TGCGCCAGCAGCCCGACACGTAACAATGAGCAGTTCTTC
few | TRBD2 | TRBJ2-2 | TRBV5-4 | CASSYAGVTGELFF | TGTGCCAGCAGCTATGCGGGGGTCACCGGGGAGCTGTTTTTT
many | - | TRBJ2-4 | TRBV7-8 | CASSPQRVRGNIQYF | TGTGCCAGCAGCCCACAGAGGGTCCGGGGGAACATTCAGTACTTC
few | - | TRBJ1-4 | TRBV30 | CAWSDLEGEKLFF | TGTGCCTGGAGTGACCTGGAGGGTGAAAAACTGTTTTTT
many | TRBD2 | TRBJ2-3 | TRBV11-2 | CASSRTRGTDTQYF | TGTGCCAGCAGCCGGACTAGAGGCACAGATACGCAGTATTTT
many | - | TRBJ1-1 | TRBV6-2/TRBV6-3 | CASSYSGGVTEAFF | TGTGCCAGCAGTTATTCGGGGGGTGTCACTGAAGCTTTCTTT
many | TRBD2 | TRBJ2-1 | TRBV12-5 | CASGSGGKEQFF | TGTGCTAGTGGGAGCGGGGGCAAGGAGCAGTTCTTC
few | - | TRBJ2-3 | TRBV6-2/TRBV6-3 | CASRNGQGLPDTQYF | TGTGCCAGCAGAAACGGTCAAGGCCTCCCAGATACGCAGTATTTT
many | TRBD1 | TRBJ1-5 | TRBV25-1 | CASSESGDRGQPQHF | TGTGCCAGCAGTGAATCGGGGGACAGGGGTCAGCCCCAGCATTTT
once | - | TRBJ2-2 | TRBV29-1 | CSVQGSTGELFF | TGCAGCGTCCAGGGTTCCACCGGGGAGCTGTTTTTT
- | - | TRBJ2-3 | TRBV5-4 | CASSAGQTTDTQYF | TGTGCCAGCTCCGCCGGACAGACCACAGATACGCAGTATTTT
- | - | TRBJ2-5 | TRBV29-1 | CSVEGGLTQETQYF | TGCAGCGTTGAAGGGGGCCTGACCCAAGAGACCCAGTACTTC
few | - | TRBJ2-2 | TRBV5-1 | CASSWNINTGELFF | TGCGCCAGCAGCTGGAACATTAACACCGGGGAGCTGTTTTTT
- | - | TRBJ2-7 | TRBV5-1 | CASSLNGGYYEQYF | TGCGCCAGCAGCTTGAACGGGGGCTACTACGAGCAGTACTTC
few | TRBD2 | TRBJ2-3 | TRBV18 | CASSPTAGDTDTQYF | TGTGCCAGCTCACCAACGGCGGGGGACACAGATACGCAGTATTTT
few | - | TRBJ1-4 | TRBV12-3/TRBV12-4 | CASSLEIQGGGEKLFF | TGTGCCAGCAGTTTGGAGATCCAAGGCGGGGGAGAAAAACTGTTTTTT
- | TRBD1 | TRBJ1-2 | TRBV29-1 | CSAKTGDDGYTF | TGCAGCGCAAAGACAGGGGACGATGGCTACACCTTC
many | - | TRBJ2-3 | TRBV29-1 | CSVEDGRGTDTQYF | TGCAGCGTTGAAGATGGTAGGGGGACAGATACGCAGTATTTT
- | - | TRBJ2-3 | TRBV4-3 | CASSQEVAGLTDTQYF | TGCGCCAGCAGCCAAGAGGTGGCGGGGCTGACAGATACGCAGTATTTT
many | - | TRBJ2-6 | TRBV7-3 | CASSPRGNSGANVLTF | TGTGCCAGCAGCCCAAGGGGCAATTCTGGGGCCAACGTCCTGACTTTC
many | - | TRBJ1-1 | TRBV5-1 | CASSLADRTEAFF | TGCGCCAGCAGCTTGGCTGATCGCACTGAAGCTTTCTTT
- | - | TRBJ1-2 | TRBV30 | CAWSPGINYGYTF | TGTGCCTGGAGCCCAGGCATTAACTATGGCTACACCTTC